Listed here is a single T cell receptor (beta chain). Its specific antigen is unknown. Base qualities are not at hand, and no much larger clone is one base apart. Libraries were made using 5' RACE. The run used an Illumina HiSeq 2500. A second PCR of roughly 6 to 11 cycles was run with a J-beta primer mix and a sample-barcoded 5' primer. A template-switch 5' adaptor carrying 12 random nucleotides introduced a unique molecular identifier onto each TCR beta cDNA molecule. At least 3 million CDR3-containing paired-end reads were obtained from each sample. All of the RNA was converted into first-strand cDNA using the Mint cDNA synthesis kit, with a TRBC-specific oligonucleotide serving as the primer. All cDNA was treated with uracil-DNA glycosylase and then went through a first 18-cycle PCR with the universal primers M1SS and BC2_uni_R. In the original analysis: For normalization, 1 million high-quality reads, each with a distinct molecular identifier, were randomly selected from each sample. Reads with shared molecular identifiers were discarded instead of being binned into consensus sequences. CDR3 identification, clonotype clustering and error correction used MiTCR with a Q25 quality threshold and the strictest error-elimination algorithm. A nonparametric unseen species model with Euler transformation was used to estimate lower-bound total TCR beta diversity. TCRdb's own reprocessing of the public reads used fastp at Q25 and MiXCR and kept productive beta chains. CDR3 protein duplicates are merged, each entry listing the most common genes and DNA. TCRdb, not the original authors, processed these V and J calls. This sample lists roughly 930,000 distinct CDR3 sequences; around 48% were detected once. The ten largest clones capture 13% of the sample.

The donors were around 39 Caucasian individuals from Russia, aged about 6 to 95 years, who were systemically healthy. Ten milliliters of peripheral blood were drawn from each donor into EDTA-treated Vacutainer tubes. PBMCs were isolated by Ficoll-Paque density-gradient centrifugation, with at least 6.5 million obtained per sample. Trizol reagent was used to extract total RNA from the PBMCs, yielding at least 5 micrograms per sample. For every donor, flow cytometry on a PBMC aliquot measured the percentage of naive CD45RAhigh/CD27high T cells. This record belongs to a study of blood T cells in healthy people across ages (dated by TCRdb to about 2015). Notes on the research overall: In model experiments, template switching captured roughly one uniquely barcoded TCR beta cDNA molecule for every two T cells. To avoid experimental bias, donors of different ages were distributed randomly across sequencing lanes. Two additional independent replicas of 1 million unique cDNA reads from the same blood draw were analyzed for two donors (one aged 18 to 30 and one aged 80 or older). Using deep sequencing normalized with unique cDNA molecular identifiers, the study measured how TCR beta repertoire diversity changes with age. The donors were divided into four age groups: young (average approximately 15 years), middle-aged (approximately 42), aged (roughly 60) and long-lived (82). Points the paper makes about the study in general: Observed TCR beta diversity correlated strongly with the percentage of naive T cells measured by flow cytometry. Estimates of total diversity from one million sequenced T cells were regarded as lower bounds and underestimates. Compared with the aged group, more naive CD4+ T cells, fewer expanded clones and increased TCR diversity were shown by the long-lived group, suggesting age selection. Because donor CMV infection status was unknown, age-related changes in expanded clonotypes were potentially confounded. As age increased, observed TCR beta diversity per million T cells dropped in a roughly linear way, and a significant reduction was already evident by age about 40. Bulk unsorted PBMC profiling prevented conclusive comparison of naive and antigen-experienced compartments.

Per the germline V gene (reference sequence), GTSNPN is the CDR1 and SVGIG is the CDR2. Its CDR3 holds 12 amino acids, cysteine through phenylalanine. Of all the DNA, just the CDR3 is kept, 36 bases in frame from base 1. After removal of 4 bases from V and 5 bases from J, the junction retains 3 bases not matched to a gene. The chain uses TRBV30 and TRBJ2-5; TRBD1 agrees with 8 junctional bases. The specimen sequenced was blood. This receptor was identified in a young man in good health. The sequence in DNA is TGTGCCTGGACAGGGGGCGTGGAGACCCAGTACTTC. Its protein is CAWTGGVETQYF.